This is a list of T cell receptor beta chains from one sample in a study of immune evolution from preneoplasia to lung adenocarcinoma. Generated by immunoSEQ multiplex PCR, the TCRdb table keeps only in-frame clones and is missing some. The profile covers over 9,500 clones, with around 90% appearing a single time and nearly 3% taken by the ten largest. Sequencing was done on a sample of FFPE invasive lung adenocarcinoma tissue. The receptors originated from a person aged 70 to 79 with invasive lung adenocarcinoma. Some clones in this sample may be carry-over from other donors' samples. Each CDR3 is given with its conserved first and last residue.

TRBJ2-1 TRBV7-3 CASSLSRTNEQFF
TRBJ2-1 TRBV20-1 CSGRTLNEQFF
TRBJ1-2 TRBV5-4 CASSPGPAAWGYTF
TRBJ2-5 TRBV28 CASSLGTSGGQETQYF
TRBJ1-5 TRBV2 CASRGPTGGGQPQHF
TRBJ2-2 TRBV11-3 CASSKPTVPGELFF
TRBJ2-3 TRBV7-9 CASSSTAGGVADTQYF
TRBJ2-1 TRBV18 CASSGSPHLRAYEQFF
TRBJ1-3 TRBV29-1 CSVVTGGGNTIYF
TRBJ2-5 TRBV2 CASSVPGGALGSQYF
TRBJ2-7 TRBV4-2 CASSQDPRDPYEQYF
TRBJ1-1 TRBV29-1 CSSPSKGNTEAFF
TRBJ2-7 TRBV4-1 CASSRALAGGYEQYF
TRBJ2-7 TRBV6-1 CASSPGGNHEQYF
TRBJ2-2 TRBV28 CASSSSLVVGELFF
TRBJ1-2 TRBV28 CASSLEGQGISYYGYTF
TRBJ2-7 TRBV28 CASSSFQDRVYEQYF
TRBJ1-2 TRBV2 CASKALLDSDGYTF
TRBJ2-7 TRBV2 CASSVGTGLSEQYF
TRBJ1-1 TRBV7-8 CASSLAFGQATEAFF
TRBJ1-3 TRBV28 CASRTPDTAGNTIYF
TRBJ2-2 TRBV18 CASSRTGLAGNTGELFF
TRBJ2-6 TRBV28 CASSFSRVSGANVLTF
TRBJ2-6 TRBV18 CASSPGTGVLTF